The rows below give T cell receptor beta chains drawn from one sample of a study of T cell responses to AZD1222 COVID-19 vaccine. TCRdb keeps only in-frame clones here, not all; method: immunoSEQ multiplex PCR. The top ten clones hold around 19% of a sample with tens of thousands of clones, about 79% of them seen once. Source: peripheral blood, taken on day 0 of AZD1222 vaccination. The receptors were gathered from an adult in good health. The CDR3 runs from the conserved cysteine through the conserved F or W. The D gene is left open where the match is weak. The size entry is marked missing in some rows and otherwise reads once, few, many or a size class.

TRBD1	TRBV9	NA	TRBJ2-7	TGTGCCAGCAGCACGGGGACAGGGTCCTACGAGCAGTACTTC	CASSTGTGSYEQYF
NA	TRBV18	NA	TRBJ2-3	TGTGCCAGCTCACCACCAGCAGGGTGGGGAGATACGCAGTATTTT	CASSPPAGWGDTQYF
NA	TRBV30	NA	TRBJ1-2	TGTGCCTGGAGTCCTGATGCAGGGATCTATGGCTACACCTTC	CAWSPDAGIYGYTF
TRBD2	TRBV27	NA	TRBJ2-1	TGTGCCAGCAGAGATCCTAGCGGAGGGTACAATGAGCAGTTCTTC	CASRDPSGGYNEQFF
NA	TRBV7-2	NA	TRBJ1-6	TGTGCCAGCAGCGACGGGGGCCGAGATAATTCACCCCTCCACTTT	CASSDGGRDNSPLHF
NA	TRBV27	NA	TRBJ1-6	TGTGCCAGCAGTTTGGGGCTCCATAATTCACCCCTCCACTTT	CASSLGLHNSPLHF
NA	TRBV7-8	few	TRBJ2-5	TGTGCCAGCAGACTCCGCGGGAATAAAGAGACCCAGTACTTC	CASRLRGNKETQYF
NA	TRBV20-1	NA	TRBJ2-1	TGCAGTGCTAGTCGCCTGGGGGGGCAAAGCTCCTACAATGAGCAGTTCTTC	CSASRLGGQSSYNEQFF
NA	TRBV27	NA	TRBJ1-2	TGTGCCAGCAGTTTGAAAGACACGAAACGCTCGGGCTACACCTTC	CASSLKDTKRSGYTF
TRBD2	TRBV29-1	NA	TRBJ2-1	TGCAGCGTTGGGCCAGGACCCAGCGGGAGGATCTTC	CSVGPGPSGRIF
TRBD2	TRBV4-3	NA	TRBJ2-5	TGCGCCAGCAGCCAAGCCCCGAGCGGGAGGATCGCGGGTCAGACCCAGTACTTC	CASSQAPSGRIAGQTQYF
TRBD1	TRBV11-2	NA	TRBJ1-2	TGTGCCAGCAGCTCTATGGCTATCCCCCCAGGGGGTTCCTATGGCTACACCTTC	CASSSMAIPPGGSYGYTF
NA	TRBV10-3	NA	TRBJ1-2	TGTGCCATCAGTGCCGTAGACCCCTTCTATGGCTACACCTTC	CAISAVDPFYGYTF
NA	TRBV18	NA	TRBJ1-3	TGTGCCAGCTCACCAGGAGCAGCCCTCTCTGGAAACACCATATATTTT	CASSPGAALSGNTIYF
TRBD1	TRBV29-1	NA	TRBJ2-3	TGCAGCGTTGGGAGGACAGGGAGGACAGATACGCAGTATTTT	CSVGRTGRTDTQYF
NA	TRBV3-1/TRBV3-2	few	TRBJ2-1	TGTGCCAGCAGCCAAGAATGGGGTGGTATGTTCTTC	CASSQEWGGMFF
TRBD1	TRBV7-3	NA	TRBJ1-1	TGTGCCAGCAGCTCGGGGACAGGCACTGAAGCTTTCTTT	CASSSGTGTEAFF
NA	TRBV4-1	NA	TRBJ2-7	TGCGCCAGCAGCCAAGGTGGACTCGGACGGGGCGAGCAGTACTTC	CASSQGGLGRGEQYF
NA	TRBV5-8	NA	TRBJ1-3	TGTGCCAGCAGCTTGATTTTGGGAGCGGTCGGAAACACCATATATTTT	CASSLILGAVGNTIYF
NA	TRBV10-3	NA	TRBJ2-7	TGTGCCATCAGTGAGTCTGGCTACCTTCGCTCCTACGAGCAGTACTTC	CAISESGYLRSYEQYF
TRBD2	TRBV6-5	NA	TRBJ2-7	TGTGCCAGTGAACGGGGGGGCAACTACGAGCAGTACTTC	CASERGGNYEQYF
TRBD1	TRBV12-5	NA	TRBJ1-2	TGTGCTAGTGCCCAGGGGGCTGGAGGATCTGGCTACACCTTC	CASAQGAGGSGYTF